A selection of T cell receptor beta chains follows, all from one sample in a study of patients and donors after allogeneic stem cell transplantation. Each CDR3 protein gets one entry after TCRdb re-called the RT-PCR reads with MiXCR. Of more than 850,000 distinct CDR3 sequences in the sample, around 17% were seen once. Sequenced: blood, either unsorted or a sorted T cell fraction (not recorded which). The origin of the receptors is a human donor who was either an allogeneic HSCT recipient or a stem cell or donor lymphocyte infusion donor (not recorded which). It is not recorded whose cells these are; they may come from a transplant donor. The CDR3 runs from the conserved cysteine through the conserved F or W. Fields, in order: CDR3 DNA, CDR3 protein, D gene, J gene, clone size, V gene. The D gene is left open where the match is weak. Some rows have no size entry. The others give once, few or many, or a class for an expanded clone.

CDR3nt: TGTGCCAGCAGTGACACCACAGGGGGGCCTGTGTGGGGCTACACCTTC
CDR3aa: CASSDTTGGPVWGYTF
d_gene: TRBD1
j_gene: TRBJ1-2
abundance: .
v_gene: TRBV25-1

CDR3nt: TGTGCCAGCAGAGAGTATACCTGGGACAGATACTACAATGAGCAGTTCTTC
CDR3aa: CASREYTWDRYYNEQFF
d_gene: TRBD1
j_gene: TRBJ2-1
abundance: few
v_gene: TRBV6-1

CDR3nt: TGTGCCAGCAGTTTTTTAGGACAGGGGAGCGCGAACACTGAAGCTTTCTTT
CDR3aa: CASSFLGQGSANTEAFF
d_gene: TRBD1
j_gene: TRBJ1-1
abundance: few
v_gene: TRBV12-3/TRBV12-4

CDR3nt: TGTGCCAGCAGACCCGGGGCTCCCGGGGAGCTGTTTTTT
CDR3aa: CASRPGAPGELFF
d_gene: .
j_gene: TRBJ2-2
abundance: .
v_gene: TRBV13

CDR3nt: TGTGCCAGCAGCGCCGGGACAGGGGTTCGTCAAGAGACCCAGTACTTC
CDR3aa: CASSAGTGVRQETQYF
d_gene: TRBD1
j_gene: TRBJ2-5
abundance: .
v_gene: TRBV25-1

CDR3nt: TGTGCCAGCAGTTACTCGTCCGTTACTGAAGCTTTCTTT
CDR3aa: CASSYSSVTEAFF
d_gene: .
j_gene: TRBJ1-1
abundance: few
v_gene: TRBV6-6

CDR3nt: TGCAGTGCGAGAGAGACAGGGGGGTACAATGAGCAGTTCTTC
CDR3aa: CSARETGGYNEQFF
d_gene: TRBD1
j_gene: TRBJ2-1
abundance: .
v_gene: TRBV20-1

CDR3nt: TGTGCCAGCAGTTGGCTGGAGGGTGTGAACACTGAAGCTTTCTTT
CDR3aa: CASSWLEGVNTEAFF
d_gene: .
j_gene: TRBJ1-1
abundance: few
v_gene: TRBV6-5

CDR3nt: TGCAGTGCTAGAGAGGGCCAGGGTACAGATACGCAGTATTTT
CDR3aa: CSAREGQGTDTQYF
d_gene: .
j_gene: TRBJ2-3
abundance: .
v_gene: TRBV20-1

CDR3nt: TGTGCCAGCAGCCCAGAGGGCCGGAAGAACACTGAAGCTTTCTTT
CDR3aa: CASSPEGRKNTEAFF
d_gene: .
j_gene: TRBJ1-1
abundance: .
v_gene: TRBV9

CDR3nt: TGTGCCAGTAGTTGGACTAGCGGGAGTATCTATGAGCAGTTCTTC
CDR3aa: CASSWTSGSIYEQFF
d_gene: TRBD2
j_gene: TRBJ2-1
abundance: .
v_gene: TRBV19

CDR3nt: TGTGCCAGCAGCCCAGCTAGCGGGCCTTACAATGAGCAGTTCTTC
CDR3aa: CASSPASGPYNEQFF
d_gene: TRBD2
j_gene: TRBJ2-1
abundance: .
v_gene: TRBV3-1

CDR3nt: TGTGCCAGCAGCTTATTCCTAGCGGGGAGGATCAAAAACATTCAGTACTTC
CDR3aa: CASSLFLAGRIKNIQYF
d_gene: TRBD2
j_gene: TRBJ2-4
abundance: few
v_gene: TRBV11-2

CDR3nt: TGTGCCAGCAGTTTGAGGGGGCTGGTAAATGAGCAGTTCTTC
CDR3aa: CASSLRGLVNEQFF
d_gene: TRBD1
j_gene: TRBJ2-1
abundance: .
v_gene: TRBV12-3/TRBV12-4

CDR3nt: TGTGCCAGCAGTTTGAGGGGTCTCTCACCCCTCCACTTT
CDR3aa: CASSLRGLSPLHF
d_gene: .
j_gene: TRBJ1-6
abundance: few
v_gene: TRBV12-3/TRBV12-4

CDR3nt: TGTGCCAGCAGCCAACCAGGCGATTGGTTTAACACTGAAGCTTTCTTT
CDR3aa: CASSQPGDWFNTEAFF
d_gene: .
j_gene: TRBJ1-1
abundance: .
v_gene: TRBV14

CDR3nt: TGCAGCGTTGTTCCCGAAGAGACCCAGTACTTC
CDR3aa: CSVVPEETQYF
d_gene: .
j_gene: TRBJ2-5
abundance: .
v_gene: TRBV29-1

CDR3nt: TGTGCCAGCAGTTTAGGAGCTAGCGGGAGTGCTTACCAAGAGACCCAGTACTTC
CDR3aa: CASSLGASGSAYQETQYF
d_gene: TRBD2
j_gene: TRBJ2-5
abundance: .
v_gene: TRBV27

CDR3nt: TGTGCCAGCAGCATGGGCAGGGGGTCCTACGAGCAGTACTTC
CDR3aa: CASSMGRGSYEQYF
d_gene: TRBD1
j_gene: TRBJ2-7
abundance: .
v_gene: TRBV12-3/TRBV12-4

CDR3nt: TGTGCCAGCAGTTCTAGCGGGAGAACCTACGAGCAGTACTTC
CDR3aa: CASSSSGRTYEQYF
d_gene: TRBD2
j_gene: TRBJ2-7
abundance: few
v_gene: TRBV12-3/TRBV12-4

CDR3nt: TGTGCCAGCAGACCTCCAACAGGGCTCCAGGCTGAAGCTTTCTTT
CDR3aa: CASRPPTGLQAEAFF
d_gene: .
j_gene: TRBJ1-1
abundance: .
v_gene: TRBV12-3/TRBV12-4

CDR3nt: TGTGCCAGCAGCCGGTCCGGGACAGTAAGCTCCTACGAGCAGTACTTC
CDR3aa: CASSRSGTVSSYEQYF
d_gene: TRBD1
j_gene: TRBJ2-7
abundance: .
v_gene: TRBV6-1

CDR3nt: TGTGCCAGCCCCATACCCTATGGCTACACCTTC
CDR3aa: CASPIPYGYTF
d_gene: .
j_gene: TRBJ1-2
abundance: .
v_gene: TRBV19

CDR3nt: TGTGCCAGCAGCTTAGATGAGGCTTTTAGCTCCTACGAGCAGTACTTC
CDR3aa: CASSLDEAFSSYEQYF
d_gene: .
j_gene: TRBJ2-7
abundance: .
v_gene: TRBV11-2

CDR3nt: TGTGCCAGCAGTGGGAGACAGGGGGGCTACAATGAGCAGTTCTTC
CDR3aa: CASSGRQGGYNEQFF
d_gene: TRBD1
j_gene: TRBJ2-1
abundance: few
v_gene: TRBV25-1

CDR3nt: TGCAGCGCAGGGGGCCCTAATGAAAAACTGTTTTTT
CDR3aa: CSAGGPNEKLFF
d_gene: TRBD1
j_gene: TRBJ1-4
abundance: .
v_gene: TRBV29-1

CDR3nt: TGTGCCAGCAGCTCCCCTATCCGACGGGGAAACACCATATATTTT
CDR3aa: CASSSPIRRGNTIYF
d_gene: .
j_gene: TRBJ1-3
abundance: .
v_gene: TRBV7-2

CDR3nt: TGCAGCGGGGGACAGGGCAAGAACACTGAAGCTTTCTTT
CDR3aa: CSGGQGKNTEAFF
d_gene: TRBD1
j_gene: TRBJ1-1
abundance: many
v_gene: TRBV29-1

CDR3nt: TGCAGTGCCAATTGGGCGGCAGGGAGTGGCTACACCTTC
CDR3aa: CSANWAAGSGYTF
d_gene: .
j_gene: TRBJ1-2
abundance: few
v_gene: TRBV20-1

CDR3nt: TGTGCCAGCAGTTTGGAGGGGGGCCGCATCCACGAGCAGTACTTC
CDR3aa: CASSLEGGRIHEQYF
d_gene: .
j_gene: TRBJ2-7
abundance: few
v_gene: TRBV12-3/TRBV12-4

CDR3nt: TGCAGTGCTACTATAGCGGGGGGCCCTTACGAGCAGTACTTC
CDR3aa: CSATIAGGPYEQYF
d_gene: TRBD2
j_gene: TRBJ2-7
abundance: few
v_gene: TRBV20-1

CDR3nt: TGTGCCAGCAGTTTAGCGCTCGCAGGAGCCAGGGATGAGCAGTTCTTC
CDR3aa: CASSLALAGARDEQFF
d_gene: .
j_gene: TRBJ2-1
abundance: .
v_gene: TRBV12-3/TRBV12-4

CDR3nt: TGTGCCAGCAGTCCCTGGGGCAGGTCGGGCAGTAATGAAAAACTGTTTTTT
CDR3aa: CASSPWGRSGSNEKLFF
d_gene: .
j_gene: TRBJ1-4
abundance: many
v_gene: TRBV12-3/TRBV12-4

CDR3nt: TGTGCCACCAGTGACCCCGGGACAGCGGGGCTCCTGTTTGGCTACACCTTC
CDR3aa: CATSDPGTAGLLFGYTF
d_gene: TRBD1
j_gene: TRBJ1-2
abundance: .
v_gene: TRBV24-1

CDR3nt: TGTGCCAGCAGTGAAGGGGCGGGAGCCGGGGAGCTGTTTTTT
CDR3aa: CASSEGAGAGELFF
d_gene: TRBD2
j_gene: TRBJ2-2
abundance: few
v_gene: TRBV2

CDR3nt: TGTGCCACCAGCAGAGATGGACTAGCGGGCTTGGCTGAGCAGTTCTTC
CDR3aa: CATSRDGLAGLAEQFF
d_gene: TRBD2
j_gene: TRBJ2-1
abundance: .
v_gene: TRBV15

CDR3nt: TGTGCCACCCCGGGGTCCAGCTCTGGGGCCAACGTCCTGACTTTC
CDR3aa: CATPGSSSGANVLTF
d_gene: .
j_gene: TRBJ2-6
abundance: .
v_gene: TRBV6-1

CDR3nt: TGCAGCGTTGAACCCGAGGGACAACCTAAAGGGCCCTACGAGCAGTACTTC
CDR3aa: CSVEPEGQPKGPYEQYF
d_gene: .
j_gene: TRBJ2-7
abundance: few
v_gene: TRBV29-1

CDR3nt: TGTGCCAGCAGCCCCAGCCCCCGAGGGAGTGGGTATGAGCAGTTCTTC
CDR3aa: CASSPSPRGSGYEQFF
d_gene: .
j_gene: TRBJ2-1
abundance: .
v_gene: TRBV9

CDR3nt: TGTGCCAGCTCACCACCCTCCTTTAGGGGCTACACCTTC
CDR3aa: CASSPPSFRGYTF
d_gene: .
j_gene: TRBJ1-2
abundance: .
v_gene: TRBV18

CDR3nt: TGCGCCAGCAGCTTCGGGGTAAGCTCGACTGAAGCTTTCTTT
CDR3aa: CASSFGVSSTEAFF
d_gene: .
j_gene: TRBJ1-1
abundance: many
v_gene: TRBV5-1

CDR3nt: TGTGCCAGCAGTCTGGGACTAGCGGGAGCTTCCTACGAGCAGTACTTC
CDR3aa: CASSLGLAGASYEQYF
d_gene: TRBD2
j_gene: TRBJ2-7
abundance: few
v_gene: TRBV12-3/TRBV12-4

CDR3nt: TGCAGTGCCGAGCCGGGCCCAGCCTACGAGCAGTACTTC
CDR3aa: CSAEPGPAYEQYF
d_gene: .
j_gene: TRBJ2-7
abundance: few
v_gene: TRBV20-1

CDR3nt: TGCAGTGTTGCTGACAAATACGAGCAGTACTTC
CDR3aa: CSVADKYEQYF
d_gene: .
j_gene: TRBJ2-7
abundance: many
v_gene: TRBV20-1

CDR3nt: TGTGCCAGCAGCGCGCAGGGGGCTGTTGGAAACACCATATATTTT
CDR3aa: CASSAQGAVGNTIYF
d_gene: TRBD1
j_gene: TRBJ1-3
abundance: .
v_gene: TRBV7-3

CDR3nt: TGCAGTGCTACTAAGACCGGAAACACCATATATTTT
CDR3aa: CSATKTGNTIYF
d_gene: .
j_gene: TRBJ1-3
abundance: many
v_gene: TRBV20-1

CDR3nt: TGTGCCAGCACTGGGGGATCCTACGAGCAGTACTTC
CDR3aa: CASTGGSYEQYF
d_gene: .
j_gene: TRBJ2-7
abundance: many
v_gene: TRBV25-1

CDR3nt: TGTGCCAGCAGCCGACGTTTGGGGGCCGGCACAGATACGCAGTATTTT
CDR3aa: CASSRRLGAGTDTQYF
d_gene: .
j_gene: TRBJ2-3
abundance: few
v_gene: TRBV27

CDR3nt: TGTGCCATCAGTGAACAGCGCAATCAGCCCCAGCATTTT
CDR3aa: CAISEQRNQPQHF
d_gene: .
j_gene: TRBJ1-5
abundance: few
v_gene: TRBV10-3

CDR3nt: TGTGCCAGCAGGAAAAGGTTTAATGAAAAACTGTTTTTT
CDR3aa: CASRKRFNEKLFF
d_gene: .
j_gene: TRBJ1-4
abundance: few
v_gene: TRBV2

CDR3nt: TGTGCCAGCACTCACGGGGGGATAGCCAAAAACATTCAGTACTTC
CDR3aa: CASTHGGIAKNIQYF
d_gene: TRBD2
j_gene: TRBJ2-4
abundance: .
v_gene: TRBV6-2/TRBV6-3

CDR3nt: TGTGCCAGCTCACCCCTTCGGACAGAGACCTATGGTGCAAAACTGTTTTTT
CDR3aa: CASSPLRTETYGAKLFF
d_gene: .
j_gene: TRBJ1-4
abundance: .
v_gene: TRBV18

CDR3nt: TGTGCCAGCACTCTAGCGGGAGTCTCTTACGAGCAGTACTTC
CDR3aa: CASTLAGVSYEQYF
d_gene: TRBD2
j_gene: TRBJ2-7
abundance: .
v_gene: TRBV12-3/TRBV12-4

CDR3nt: TGCGCCAGCAGCCAAGCCGTTAACGGGGGGAGGTTCGAGCAGTACTTC
CDR3aa: CASSQAVNGGRFEQYF
d_gene: TRBD2
j_gene: TRBJ2-7
abundance: .
v_gene: TRBV4-3

CDR3nt: TGCGCCAGCAGCGTCAACAGGGATGACTATGGTACTGAAGCTTTCTTT
CDR3aa: CASSVNRDDYGTEAFF
d_gene: .
j_gene: TRBJ1-1
abundance: many
v_gene: TRBV5-1

CDR3nt: TGTGCCAGTACTGGGACTAGCGGGGCCTACAATGAGCAGTTCTTC
CDR3aa: CASTGTSGAYNEQFF
d_gene: TRBD2
j_gene: TRBJ2-1
abundance: .
v_gene: TRBV19

CDR3nt: TGTGCCAGCAGTTTACGGCCGTATGAAGAGCAGTACTTC
CDR3aa: CASSLRPYEEQYF
d_gene: .
j_gene: TRBJ2-7
abundance: many
v_gene: TRBV12-3/TRBV12-4

CDR3nt: TGTGCCAGCAGTTACTGGACTAGCGGGGAATCCAGGGAGCTGTTTTTT
CDR3aa: CASSYWTSGESRELFF
d_gene: TRBD2
j_gene: TRBJ2-2
abundance: .
v_gene: TRBV12-3/TRBV12-4

CDR3nt: TGTGCCAGCAGTTACTCTCAGTCGAATTTAGGCGAGCAGTACTTC
CDR3aa: CASSYSQSNLGEQYF
d_gene: .
j_gene: TRBJ2-7
abundance: few
v_gene: TRBV6-5